This entry lists 25 T cell receptor beta chains sequenced from one sample in a study of spatial heterogeneity in lung cancer. Via MiXCR, TCRdb re-called the 5' RACE reads, giving one row per CDR3 protein. This table holds 13,000 or so distinct CDR3 sequences, roughly 3.9% found once. Time point in this sample: sample taken at primary tumor resection. Material for sequencing was whole RNA from tumor, nontumor lung or frozen PBMC, left unsorted. This material consisted of PBMCs, taken at surgery. The receptors shown here come from a male donor with early-stage non-small cell lung cancer.

This clonotype was detected ten times or more. Since the library was made to target alpha chains, this beta chain is a stray read and its abundance is not meaningful. The chain recombines TRBV2 with TRBJ2-7, with 9 nucleotides matching TRBD2. Germline V gene data show CDR1 as SNHLY and CDR2 as FYNNEI. Trimming removed 2 bases from V and 3 bases from J; junction bases left unmatched: 2. The CDR3 has 14 residues. The CDR3: CASSERGRVYEQYF. CDR3 DNA: TGTGCCAGCAGTGAACGCGGGAGGGTCTACGAGCAGTACTTC.

The sample holds many counts of this clonotype. The library was designed around alpha chains, so this beta chain is a stray read whose abundance carries little weight. The chain combines TRBV5-1 with TRBJ2-5; 7 bases align to TRBD1. J lost 5 bases, V lost 4 bases, and 11 bases had no gene match. The CDR3 covers 15 residues. The germline V gene has CDR1 SGHRS and CDR2 YFSETQ. CDR3 DNA sequence: TGCGCCAGCAGCCTAACGACAGGGATGGGTGAGACCCAGTACTTC. Its protein product is CASSLTTGMGETQYF. Full variable domain (outside the CDR3, taken from reference TRBV5-1 and TRBJ2-5): KAGVTQTPRYLIKTRGQQVTLSCSPISGHRSVSWYQQTPGQGLQFLFEYFSETQRNKGNFPGRFSGRQFSNSRSEMNVSTLELGDSALYLCASSLTTGMGETQYFGPGTRLLVL.

This clonotype was counted ten times or more. Because the library targeted alpha chains, this beta chain is an off-target read whose size means little. The rearrangement joins TRBV7-9 to TRBJ2-5; 11 bases match TRBD2. Trimming at V came to 5 bases and at J to 2 bases, leaving 10 bases not matched to a gene. The length of the CDR3 is 17 residues. The germline V gene has CDR1 SEHNR and CDR2 FQNEAQ (reference sequence). The CDR3 is CASSPGLAVTMQETQYF. CDR3 DNA sequence: TGTGCCAGCAGCCCGGGACTAGCGGTGACAATGCAAGAGACCCAGTACTTC.

This clonotype has ten or more counts. This beta chain lies outside the target of a library built for alpha chains; its clone size means little. DNA for the CDR3: TGCGCCAGCAGCCCCCTCGGGCCACGAACCGAGCAGTACTTC. Its translation: CASSPLGPRTEQYF. The rearrangement uses TRBV5-1 and TRBJ2-7; the D is unclear. Trimming removed 4 bases at V and 6 bases at J, with 17 bases between. Germline CDR1 SGHRS, CDR2 YFSETQ. The CDR3 is made up of 14 amino acids.

Ten or more counts support this clonotype. For a library built for alpha chains, this beta chain is a stray read; little rests on its size. The J gene is TRBJ2-1, the V gene TRBV2; 9 bases match TRBD2. Germline V gives CDR1 SNHLY, CDR2 FYNNEI. Trimming took 5 bases from V and 4 from J; bases not matched to a gene: 6. The CDR3 runs to 15 residues. Here the CDR3 DNA reads TGTGCCAGCAGTCCGGCGGGAGGGCCTTACAATGAGCAGTTCTTC. Its translation is CASSPAGGPYNEQFF.

This clonotype has ten or more counts. This beta chain turned up in a library designed for alpha chains; as an off-target read, its abundance says little. The V call is TRBV6-2 or TRBV6-3, the J call TRBJ2-3; 9 nucleotides agree with TRBD2. The CDR3 runs 14 residues. The V gene's germline CDR1 is MNHEY and CDR2 SVGEGT. V trimming: 8 bases; J trimming: 4 bases; junction bases outside the gene matches: 7. This chain's CDR3 is CASQLLAGSDTQYF. The CDR3 coding sequence is TGTGCCAGCCAACTCCTAGCGGGATCAGATACGCAGTATTTT.

This clonotype was observed at least ten times. This beta chain is an unintended read in a library built for alpha chains; its size means little. The chain employs TRBV7-8 and TRBJ1-1, with no clear D. Trimming took off 1 base at V and 1 base at J, with 7 bases between the two ends. Germline V lookup: CDR1 SGHVS, CDR2 FQNEAQ. The CDR3 length is 14 residues. CDR3 sequence reads: CASSLGPQNTEAFF. The CDR3 nucleotides read TGTGCCAGCAGCTTAGGCCCCCAGAACACTGAAGCTTTCTTT.

There are many counts of this clonotype. This beta chain is a stray sequence in a library constructed for alpha chains; its clone size is not meaningful. The chain links TRBV5-1 to TRBJ2-7; 8 bases line up with TRBD2. Germline trimming cut 4 bases from V and 2 bases from J; bases unmatched to any gene: 5. CDR3 size: 14 residues. Germline loops: CDR1 SGHRS, CDR2 YFSETQ. The CDR3 region has the DNA TGCGCCAGCAGCCCGGGACTAGACACCTACGAGCAGTACTTC. Translated, it gives CASSPGLDTYEQYF.

This clonotype was counted at least ten times. The library was designed around alpha chains, so this beta chain is a stray read whose abundance carries little weight. This sequence joins TRBV3-1 and TRBJ2-2, with D possibly being TRBD2 (5 bases). CDR1 is LGHDT and CDR2 is YNNKEL in the germline V gene (reference sequence). With 0 bases removed from V and 1 base from J, the gap between germline ends came to 18 bases. This CDR3 has 19 amino acids. The CDR3 DNA follows: TGTGCCAGCAGCCAAGAATCATTCGGGCGGGTTAAGAACACCGGGGAGCTGTTTTTT. Protein sequence: CASSQESFGRVKNTGELFF.

This clonotype was seen repeatedly, ten times or more. This beta chain is off target for a library built for alpha chains, so its abundance means little. This sequence joins TRBV28 and TRBJ2-6; 8 bases are shared with TRBD1. The CDR3 spans 17 residues. CDR1 is MDHEN, CDR2 SYDVKM, per germline. V was clipped by 6 bases and J by 0 bases; unmatched bases: 7. CDR3 protein: CASSRTGGNSGANVLTF. CDR3 in DNA: TGTGCCAGCAGCCGAACAGGGGGTAACTCTGGGGCCAACGTCCTGACTTTC.

Ten or more counts support this clonotype. This beta chain lies outside the target of a library built for alpha chains; its clone size means little. CDR3 amino acids: CASTPDRGPGNTIYF. CDR3 DNA: TGTGCCAGCACCCCGGACAGGGGGCCTGGAAACACCATATATTTT. V gene TRBV7-2 combines with J gene TRBJ1-3, with 11 bases aligning to TRBD1. This CDR3 comprises 15 residues. From germline, CDR1 is SGHTA and CDR2 FQGNSA. V lost 7 bases to trimming and J lost 2 bases; unmatched junction nucleotides: 4.

Concerning this clonotype itself: A library made for alpha chains picked up this beta chain off target, so its size means little. The chain recombines TRBV4-1 with TRBJ2-7; the D gene is possibly TRBD1 (6 bases). The V end was cut by 1 base, the J end by 4 bases, with 11 bases between. This CDR3 has 14 amino acids. Germline V CDR1 and CDR2: MGHRA, YSYEKL. DNA for the CDR3: TGCGCCAGCAGCCAAGTACAGGGTAATTACGAGCAGTACTTC. This translates into CASSQVQGNYEQYF.

To note about this clonotype: The size of this beta chain means little, since it is a stray read in a library made for alpha chains. The rearrangement joins TRBV10-3 to TRBJ1-1, with a possible D match to TRBD1 (5 bases). This CDR3 spans 14 amino acids. Germline loops: CDR1 ENHRY, CDR2 SYGVKD. The V end lost 6 bases, the J end lost 6 bases, and 17 bases lay between the germline ends. CDR3 DNA sequence: TGTGCCATCAGCTCCGGGGCCCAGGCCGCTGAAGCTTTCTTT. It encodes CAISSGAQAAEAFF.

This clonotype has only a few counts. This beta chain came through as a stray read in a library set up for alpha chains, and its size says little. In DNA form, the CDR3 reads TGCAGCGTTTCGGGTGGGGCCAACGTCCTGACTTTC. This translates into CSVSGGANVLTF. J is TRBJ2-6 and V is TRBV29-1; no clear D. The CDR3 consists of 12 residues. V shed 5 bases and J shed 3 bases, with 5 bases lying between them. The germline gives CDR1 SQVTM, CDR2 ANQGSEA.

A remark on this clonotype: This beta chain turned up in a library designed for alpha chains; as an off-target read, its abundance says little. J is TRBJ2-5 and V is TRBV6-2 or TRBV6-3, with TRBD2 matching over 12 bases. Trimming took 4 bases from V and 5 from J; bases not matched to a gene: 5. CDR3 length: 15 amino acids. CDR1 and CDR2 from the germline V gene are MNHEY and SVGEGT. The CDR3 is CASSFGLAGMETQYF. The CDR3 coding sequence is TGTGCCAGCAGTTTCGGACTAGCGGGAATGGAGACCCAGTACTTC.

This clonotype showed up many times. This beta chain represents an off-target read in a library built for alpha chains; its size is of limited meaning. The chain employs TRBV15 and TRBJ2-7; D gene ambiguous. V was pared by 4 bases and J by 3 bases, with 4 bases between. There are 11 residues in the CDR3. In germline, CDR1 is LNHNV, CDR2 YYDKDF (reference sequence). The CDR3 DNA reads TGTGCCACCAGCACAAACTACGAGCAGTACTTC. Translation: CATSTNYEQYF. Variable domain in full (rest from reference TRBV15 and TRBJ2-7): DAMVIQNPRYQVTQFGKPVTLSCSQTLNHNVMYWYQQKSSQAPKLLFHYYDKDFNNEADTPDNFQSRRPNTSFCFLDIRSPGLGDTAMYLCATSTNYEQYFGPGTRLTVT.

This clonotype was counted a few times. This beta chain is a stray read from a library made for alpha chains; its abundance is not meaningful. The rearrangement joins TRBV7-2 to TRBJ1-1, with a tentative D call TRBD1 (5 bases). From germline, CDR1 is SGHTA and CDR2 FQGNSA. V was cut by 5 bases and J by 1 base, with 14 bases left in between. This CDR3 spans 15 amino acids. The CDR3 DNA is TGTGCCAGCAGCGACCCCGGGGCCGGGAACACTGAAGCTTTCTTT. It specifies CASSDPGAGNTEAFF.

This clonotype was seen at least ten times. The library was prepared for alpha chains; this beta chain is a stray read, so its frequency means little. The chain has TRBV6-1 and TRBJ2-7; D may match TRBD1 or TRBD2 (7 bases each). CDR1 and CDR2 (germline): MNHNS, SASEGT. CDR3 length equals 14 residues. The V end was cut by 6 bases, the J end by 2 bases, with 14 bases between. CDR3 loop: CASRPTGRAYEQYF. For the CDR3, the DNA is TGTGCCAGCAGACCGACAGGGAGGGCCTACGAGCAGTACTTC.

This clonotype was observed many times. This beta chain turned up in a library designed for alpha chains; as an off-target read, its abundance says little. The chain uses TRBV5-1 and TRBJ1-4; tentatively, D is TRBD1 (5 bases). This CDR3 has 16 residues. V shed 4 bases and J shed 0 bases, with 13 bases lying between them. The V gene's germline CDR1 is SGHRS and CDR2 YFSETQ. CDR3 coding DNA: TGCGCCAGCAGCCCCGGAGACAGTTCAACTAATGAAAAACTGTTTTTT. This gives the protein CASSPGDSSTNEKLFF. The variable domain in full, with the rest retrieved from reference TRBV5-1 and TRBJ1-4, is KAGVTQTPRYLIKTRGQQVTLSCSPISGHRSVSWYQQTPGQGLQFLFEYFSETQRNKGNFPGRFSGRQFSNSRSEMNVSTLELGDSALYLCASSPGDSSTNEKLFFGSGTQLSVL.

This clonotype was seen repeatedly, ten times or more. A library made for alpha chains picked up this beta chain off target, so its size means little. The rearrangement links TRBV4-3 to TRBJ2-5; D is unresolved. The CDR3 sequence is 14 residues long. Trimming removed 1 base from V and 0 bases from J, with 6 bases in between. Germline V gene data show CDR1 as LGHNA and CDR2 as YSLEER. The CDR3 DNA reads TGCGCCAGCAGCCAAGGAGCGTACCAAGAGACCCAGTACTTC. This encodes CASSQGAYQETQYF.

This clonotype was picked up many times. This beta chain came through as a stray read in a library set up for alpha chains, and its size says little. The chain has TRBV20-1 and TRBJ1-1, with D unclear. The CDR3 is made up of 14 amino acids. V lost 6 bases and J lost 4, with 18 bases in between. From germline, CDR1 is DFQATT and CDR2 SNEGSKA (reference sequence). The CDR3 DNA reads TGCAGTGCCTCGGGCGCGTCGTGGGGCACTGAAGCTTTCTTT. Protein product: CSASGASWGTEAFF.

This clonotype was seen repeatedly, ten times or more. This beta chain is an off-target read within a library intended for alpha chains, so its frequency means little. The chain is built from TRBV5-1 and TRBJ2-5, with TRBD2 matching over 9 bases. Germline values: CDR1 SGHRS, CDR2 YFSETQ. CDR3 length: 18 amino acids. Germline trimming cut 1 base from V and 5 bases from J; bases unmatched to any gene: 15. CDR3 DNA sequence: TGCGCCAGCAGCTTGTCCAATAGCGGGAGAGGGGGCTTGGAGACCCAGTACTTC. Amino acid sequence: CASSLSNSGRGGLETQYF.

This clonotype was found many times. This beta chain is an unintended read in a library built for alpha chains; its size means little. The rearrangement links TRBV3-1 to TRBJ2-7, with D perhaps matching TRBD2 (6 bases). The V end was cut by 4 bases, the J end by 0 bases, with 16 bases between. The CDR3 totals 16 residues. Germline lookup yields CDR1 LGHDT and CDR2 YNNKEL (reference sequence). DNA of the CDR3: TGTGCCAGCAGCCCCCAAGTGGGACTGAGCTCCTACGAGCAGTACTTC. Its protein product is CASSPQVGLSSYEQYF.

This clonotype came up many times. This beta chain represents an off-target read in a library built for alpha chains; its size is of limited meaning. This chain uses TRBV5-4 with TRBJ2-2; D is perhaps TRBD2 (6 bases). Trimming took off 0 bases at V and 4 bases at J, with 10 bases between the two ends. Germline V gene data show CDR1 as SGHNT and CDR2 as YYREEE (reference sequence). The CDR3 totals 15 residues. CDR3 residues: CASSLGGTGTGELFF. The CDR3 DNA reads TGTGCCAGCAGCTTGGGCGGGACGGGCACCGGGGAGCTGTTTTTT.

This clonotype was recorded many times. Since it is a stray read in a library aimed at alpha chains, this beta chain has a size that is not meaningful. J is TRBJ2-7 and V is TRBV6-5, with TRBD2 matching 13 bases. The CDR3 loop spans 15 amino acids. The germline gives CDR1 MNHEY, CDR2 SVGAGI. V gave up 2 bases and J gave up 4 bases; unmatched junction bases: 2. CDR3 bases: TGTGCCAGCAGTTACGGGACTAGCGGGGAGTACGAGCAGTACTTC. Amino acids: CASSYGTSGEYEQYF.